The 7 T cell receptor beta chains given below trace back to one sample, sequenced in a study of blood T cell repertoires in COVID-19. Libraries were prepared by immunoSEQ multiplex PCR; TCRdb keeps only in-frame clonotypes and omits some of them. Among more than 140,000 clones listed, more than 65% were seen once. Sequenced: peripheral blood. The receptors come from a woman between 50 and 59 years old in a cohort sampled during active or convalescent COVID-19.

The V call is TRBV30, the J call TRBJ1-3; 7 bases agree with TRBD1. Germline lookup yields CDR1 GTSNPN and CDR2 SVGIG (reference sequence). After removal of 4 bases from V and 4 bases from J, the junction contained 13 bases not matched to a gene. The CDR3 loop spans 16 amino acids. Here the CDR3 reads CAWTGPGTVRGNTIYF. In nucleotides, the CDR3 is TGTGCCTGGACCGGGCCCGGGACAGTGAGGGGAAACACCATATATTTT.

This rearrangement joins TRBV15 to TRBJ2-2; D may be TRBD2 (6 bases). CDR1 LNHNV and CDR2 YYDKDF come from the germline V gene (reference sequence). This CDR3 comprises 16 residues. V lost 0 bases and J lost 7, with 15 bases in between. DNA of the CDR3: TGTGCCACCAGCAGAGATCCCCGGGGGAGTGGCGGGGAGCTGTTTTTT. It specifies CATSRDPRGSGGELFF.

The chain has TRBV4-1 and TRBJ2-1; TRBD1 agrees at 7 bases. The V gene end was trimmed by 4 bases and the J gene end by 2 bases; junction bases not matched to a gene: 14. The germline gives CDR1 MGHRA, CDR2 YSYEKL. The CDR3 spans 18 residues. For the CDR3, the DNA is TGCGCCAGCAGCCCCAAAAAAGGACAGGCTTCTACCTACAATGAGCAGTTCTTC. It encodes CASSPKKGQASTYNEQFF.

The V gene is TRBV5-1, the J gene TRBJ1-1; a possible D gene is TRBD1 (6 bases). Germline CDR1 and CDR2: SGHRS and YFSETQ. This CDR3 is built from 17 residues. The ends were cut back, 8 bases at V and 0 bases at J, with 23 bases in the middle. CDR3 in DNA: TGCGCCAGTGCACTCTACCCCAGGGGCACCTTGAACACTGAAGCTTTCTTT. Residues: CASALYPRGTLNTEAFF. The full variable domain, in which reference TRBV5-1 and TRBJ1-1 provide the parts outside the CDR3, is KAGVTQTPRYLIKTRGQQVTLSCSPISGHRSVSWYQQTPGQGLQFLFEYFSETQRNKGNFPGRFSGRQFSNSRSEMNVSTLELGDSALYLCASALYPRGTLNTEAFFGQGTRLTVV.

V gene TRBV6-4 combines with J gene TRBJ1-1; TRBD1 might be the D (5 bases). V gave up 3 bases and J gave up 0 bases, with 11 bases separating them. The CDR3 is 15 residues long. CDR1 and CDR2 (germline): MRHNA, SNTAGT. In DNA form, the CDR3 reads TGTGCCAGCAGTGAAATTGGGGGGATGAACACTGAAGCTTTCTTT. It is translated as CASSEIGGMNTEAFF.

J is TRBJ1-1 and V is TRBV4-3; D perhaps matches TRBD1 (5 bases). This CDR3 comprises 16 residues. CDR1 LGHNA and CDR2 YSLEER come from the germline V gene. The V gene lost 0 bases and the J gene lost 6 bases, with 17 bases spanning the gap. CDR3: CASSQDRRREGAEAFF. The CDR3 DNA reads TGCGCCAGCAGCCAAGATCGTCGCAGGGAAGGCGCTGAAGCTTTCTTT.

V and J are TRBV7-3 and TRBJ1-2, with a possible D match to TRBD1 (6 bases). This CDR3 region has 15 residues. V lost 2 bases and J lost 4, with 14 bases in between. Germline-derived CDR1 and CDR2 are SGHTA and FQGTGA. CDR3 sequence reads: CASSLGKGEVYGYTF. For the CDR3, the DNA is TGTGCCAGCAGCTTAGGGAAGGGGGAAGTCTATGGCTACACCTTC.